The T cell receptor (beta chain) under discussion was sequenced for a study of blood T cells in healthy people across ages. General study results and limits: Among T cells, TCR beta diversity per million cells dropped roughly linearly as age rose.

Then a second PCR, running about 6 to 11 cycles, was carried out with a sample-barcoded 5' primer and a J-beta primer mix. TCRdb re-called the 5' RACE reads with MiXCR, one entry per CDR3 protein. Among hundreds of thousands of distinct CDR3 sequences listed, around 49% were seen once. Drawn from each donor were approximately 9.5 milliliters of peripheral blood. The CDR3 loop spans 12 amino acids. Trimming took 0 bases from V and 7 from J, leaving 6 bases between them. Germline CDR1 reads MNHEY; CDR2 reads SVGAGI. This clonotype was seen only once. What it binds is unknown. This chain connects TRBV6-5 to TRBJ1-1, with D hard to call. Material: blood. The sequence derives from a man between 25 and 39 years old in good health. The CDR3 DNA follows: TGTGCCAGCAGTTACTCCGGCAATGAAGCTTTCTTT. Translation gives CASSYSGNEAFF.